Below are 13 T cell receptor beta chains sequenced from a single sample in a study of blood T cell repertoires in COVID-19. This table comes from immunoSEQ multiplex PCR, and its TCRdb copy is limited to in-frame clones, with some not included. Among about 45,000 clones listed, roughly 90% were seen once. Sample: peripheral blood. The source of these receptors is a human donor in a cohort sampled during active COVID-19.

The V and J genes are TRBV3-1 (or the pseudogene TRBV3-2) and TRBJ2-1, with 8 bases lining up with TRBD2. J lost 8 bases, V lost 1 base, and 10 bases had no gene match. In germline, CDR1 is LGHDT, CDR2 YNNKEL (reference sequence). The CDR3 is 16 residues long. In DNA, the CDR3 is TGTGCCAGCAGCCAAGTAGCGGGCCGGGGGGGTTATGAGCAGTTCTTC. Translated, it gives CASSQVAGRGGYEQFF.

The chain carries TRBV4-1 and TRBJ2-5, with D unclear. V dropped 1 base and J dropped 4 bases, with 7 bases sitting between them. Germline CDR1 is MGHRA and CDR2 is YSYEKL. This CDR3 is built from 13 residues. The CDR3 here is CASSQARRETQYF. The CDR3 nucleotides read TGCGCCAGCAGCCAAGCTAGACGAGAGACCCAGTACTTC.

The J gene is TRBJ1-2, the V gene TRBV4-2; the match to TRBD1 covers 7 bases. CDR3 length: 13 amino acids. Germline CDR1 reads LGHNA; CDR2 reads YNFKEQ. After removal of 1 base from V and 8 bases from J, the junction contained 4 bases not matched to a gene. The CDR3 bases are TGTGCCAGCAGCCAAGTCACAGGGGAAGGCTACACCTTC. It encodes CASSQVTGEGYTF.

The chain combines TRBV19 with TRBJ1-3; 7 nucleotides match TRBD1. The CDR3 length is 15 residues. The V gene end was trimmed by 6 bases and the J gene end by 5 bases; junction bases not matched to a gene: 10. Germline values: CDR1 LNHDA, CDR2 SQIVND (reference sequence). CDR3 in DNA: TGTGCCAGTAGGACGGTCGGGACAGCAAGAAACACCATATATTTT. Its translation: CASRTVGTARNTIYF.

V is TRBV3-1 (or the pseudogene TRBV3-2) and J is TRBJ1-1; D gene uncertain. Germline CDR1 and CDR2: LGHDT and YNNKEL (reference sequence). There are 12 residues in the CDR3. V was trimmed by 6 bases and J by 9 bases, leaving 14 bases between them. The CDR3 loop reads CASRSQATKAFF. The CDR3 DNA sequence: TGTGCCAGCAGATCCCAGGCCACCAAAGCTTTCTTT.

The DNA of the CDR3 is TGTGCCAGCAGCAACAGGGGTGCTACCCAGTACTTC. Translated: CASSNRGATQYF. This chain joins TRBV21-1 and TRBJ2-5; TRBD1 is the table's D call, not checked against the DNA. TRBV21-1 is a pseudogene. The CDR3 has 12 amino acids.

The gene calls are TRBV7-8 and TRBJ2-1; 9 bases agree with TRBD1. There are 15 residues in the CDR3. Germline V CDR1 and CDR2: SGHVS, FQNEAQ. Germline trimming cut 5 bases from V and 0 bases from J; bases unmatched to any gene: 2. As DNA, the CDR3 is TGTGCCAGCAGCAAGACAGGGGGCTCCTACAATGAGCAGTTCTTC. This translates into CASSKTGGSYNEQFF.

The chain is built from TRBV12-5 and TRBJ2-3; 7 positions agree with TRBD2. V lost 0 bases, J lost 3 bases, and 3 bases stayed unmatched. The CDR3 totals 15 residues. Germline V gene sequence: CDR1 LGHNT, CDR2 FRNRAP. The CDR3 spells CASGLVISGTDTQYF. The CDR3 region has the DNA TGTGCTAGTGGTTTGGTTATTAGCGGGACAGATACGCAGTATTTT.

The chain employs TRBV30 and TRBJ1-6; the D gene is possibly TRBD1 (6 bases). Trimming stripped 2 bases from V and 8 bases from J, with 13 bases between. The CDR3 contains 14 residues. The germline V gene has CDR1 GTSNPN and CDR2 SVGIG (reference sequence). CDR3 in DNA: TGTGCCTGGAGTTTGGGGGCAGTAGATTCACCCCTCCACTTT. Its protein product is CAWSLGAVDSPLHF.

This sequence joins TRBV19 and TRBJ1-1, with TRBD1 identical over 7 bases. CDR1 LNHDA and CDR2 SQIVND come from the germline V gene (reference sequence). This CDR3 comprises 14 residues. Trimming removed 5 bases from V and 4 bases from J; junction bases left unmatched: 7. The CDR3 DNA reads TGTGCCAGTAGTTTACAGGGGCTGAGCACTGAAGCTTTCTTT. Translation gives CASSLQGLSTEAFF.

The chain is built from TRBV4-1 and TRBJ1-6; 9 nucleotides line up with TRBD1. Per germline, CDR1 MGHRA and CDR2 YSYEKL. This CDR3 comprises 16 residues. J gave up 8 bases and V 2 bases, and 7 bases lay outside the gene matches. For the CDR3, the DNA is TGCGCCAGCAGCCAACCCCGGGACAGGGCGCATTCACCCCTCCACTTT. Residues: CASSQPRDRAHSPLHF.

The rearrangement joins TRBV4-1 to TRBJ2-3; D possibly corresponds to TRBD1 (6 bases). Germline V gene lookup returns CDR1 MGHRA and CDR2 YSYEKL. This CDR3 has 13 amino acids. V lost 1 base to trimming and J lost 4 bases, with 6 bases between them. CDR3 in DNA: TGCGCCAGCAGCCAAGGGACAGCAGATACGCAGTATTTT. It specifies CASSQGTADTQYF.

The chain recombines TRBV7-9 with TRBJ1-4; 10 nucleotides line up with TRBD1. There are 15 residues in the CDR3. Germline V CDR1 and CDR2: SEHNR, FQNEAQ (reference sequence). V lost 1 base to trimming and J lost 8 bases; unmatched junction nucleotides: 4. The CDR3 region is CASSLVGQGPEKLFF. CDR3 DNA: TGTGCCAGCAGCTTAGTGGGACAGGGGCCGGAAAAACTGTTTTTT. The complete variable domain, with remaining parts taken from reference TRBV7-9 and TRBJ1-4, reads DTGVSQNPRHKITKRGQNVTFRCDPISEHNRLYWYRQTLGQGPEFLTYFQNEAQLEKSRLLSDRFSAERPKGSFSTLEIQRTEQGDSAMYLCASSLVGQGPEKLFFGSGTQLSVL.